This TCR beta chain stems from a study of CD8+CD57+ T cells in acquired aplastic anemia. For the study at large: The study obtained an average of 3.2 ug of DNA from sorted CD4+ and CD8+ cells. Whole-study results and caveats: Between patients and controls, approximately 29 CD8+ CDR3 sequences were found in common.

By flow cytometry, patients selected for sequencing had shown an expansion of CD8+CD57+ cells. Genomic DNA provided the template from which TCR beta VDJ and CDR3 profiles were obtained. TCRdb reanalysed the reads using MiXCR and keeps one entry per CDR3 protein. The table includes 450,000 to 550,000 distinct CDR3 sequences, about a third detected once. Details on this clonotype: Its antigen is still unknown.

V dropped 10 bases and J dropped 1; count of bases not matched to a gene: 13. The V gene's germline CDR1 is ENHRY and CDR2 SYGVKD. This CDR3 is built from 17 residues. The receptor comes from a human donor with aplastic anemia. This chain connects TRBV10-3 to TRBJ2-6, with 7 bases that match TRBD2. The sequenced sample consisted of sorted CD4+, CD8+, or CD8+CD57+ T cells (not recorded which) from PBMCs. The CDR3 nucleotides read TGTGCCAGCAATAAACTGGGGGGAGGGTCTGGGGCCAACGTCCTGACTTTC. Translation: CASNKLGGGSGANVLTF.